These T cell receptor beta chains were read from a single sample in a study of graft-versus-host responses after intestinal transplantation. Generated by immunoSEQ multiplex PCR, the TCRdb table keeps only in-frame clones and is missing some. The sample has about 20,000 clones; around 44% are singletons. The starting material was alloreactive CD4+ T cells from a mixed lymphocyte reaction culture, obtained before intestinal transplant. The receptor set was obtained from a human patient who received an intestinal transplant. CDR3s include the opening cysteine and the closing phenylalanine or tryptophan. Size tells how often a clone was seen (once, few, many) or the class of an expanded clone, and some rows leave it out.

j_call	v_call	clone_size	cdr3_aa
TRBJ1-2	TRBV6-5	.	CASSPRVPYGYTF
TRBJ2-5	TRBV4-1	.	CASSPRGVGTQYF
TRBJ1-2	TRBV5-5	few	CASSLGRGGYTF
TRBJ1-2	TRBV6-1	few	CASGPRGFNGYTF
TRBJ1-2	TRBV11-2	.	CASSLTGSYGYTF
TRBJ1-2	TRBV5-8	.	CASSLVGGEPGYGYTF
TRBJ2-6	TRBV6-5	few	CASSYQGNSGANVLTF
TRBJ2-1	TRBV5-1	few	CASSLGGPSHQFF
TRBJ2-1	TRBV5-5	.	CASSLTDSSYNEQFF
TRBJ1-2	TRBV6-5	few	CASRQGSYGYTF
TRBJ2-3	TRBV6-6	.	CASGLAGGTDTQYF
TRBJ1-2	TRBV11-1	few	CASSPTGGTNYGYTF
TRBJ2-1	TRBV5-1	.	CASSSSWGGRDEQFF
TRBJ2-2	TRBV5-1	.	CASSLVGNRVITGELFF
TRBJ2-7	TRBV4-1	.	CASSPRGGYEQYF
TRBJ1-2	TRBV10-2	.	CASSRQGEGYGYTF